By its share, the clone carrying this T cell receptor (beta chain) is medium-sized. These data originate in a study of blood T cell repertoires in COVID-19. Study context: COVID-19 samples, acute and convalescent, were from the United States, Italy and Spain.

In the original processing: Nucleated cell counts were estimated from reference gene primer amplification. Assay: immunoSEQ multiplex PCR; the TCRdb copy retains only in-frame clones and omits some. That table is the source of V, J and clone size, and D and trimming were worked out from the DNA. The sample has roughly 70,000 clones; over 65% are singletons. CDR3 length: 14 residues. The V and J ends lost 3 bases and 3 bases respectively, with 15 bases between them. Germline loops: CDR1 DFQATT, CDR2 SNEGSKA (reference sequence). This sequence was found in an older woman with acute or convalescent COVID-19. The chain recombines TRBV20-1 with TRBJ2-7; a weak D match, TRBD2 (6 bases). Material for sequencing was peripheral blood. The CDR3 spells CSASTGVGIYEQYF. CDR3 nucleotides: TGCAGTGCTAGTACGGGGGTGGGGATCTACGAGCAGTACTTC.